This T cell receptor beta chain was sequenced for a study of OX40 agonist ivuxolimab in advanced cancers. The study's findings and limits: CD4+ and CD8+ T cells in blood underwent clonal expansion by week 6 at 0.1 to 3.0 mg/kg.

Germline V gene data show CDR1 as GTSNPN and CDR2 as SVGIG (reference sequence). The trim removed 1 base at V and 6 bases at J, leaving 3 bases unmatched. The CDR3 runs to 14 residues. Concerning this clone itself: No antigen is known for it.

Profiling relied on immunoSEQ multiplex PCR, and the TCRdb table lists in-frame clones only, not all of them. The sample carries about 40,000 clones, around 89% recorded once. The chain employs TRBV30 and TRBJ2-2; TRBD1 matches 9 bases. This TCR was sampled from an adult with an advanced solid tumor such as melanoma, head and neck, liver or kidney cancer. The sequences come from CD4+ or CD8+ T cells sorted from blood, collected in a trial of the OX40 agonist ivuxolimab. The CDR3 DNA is TGTGCCTGGAGTGGGACAGGGGCGGCCGGGGAGCTGTTTTTT. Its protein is CAWSGTGAAGELFF.